Listed below are T cell receptor beta chains from one sample, sequenced in a study of early stage breast cancer tumors. TCRdb's table, derived via immunoSEQ multiplex PCR, lists solely in-frame clones and lacks some. Among 35,000 to 45,000 clones listed, 65% to 75% were seen once. The sample comprised blood. These receptors were collected from a person in their sixties or seventies with breast cancer. Each CDR3 is given with its conserved first and last residue. D genes are given only for firm matches. Where a row states a size, it is once, few, many or the class of an expanded clone; other rows omit it.

j_gene: TRBJ2-7
d_gene: NA
abundance: NA
v_gene: TRBV19
CDR3nt: TGTGCCAGTAGTGGCAGGTCCGGGGAGCAGTACTTC
CDR3aa: CASSGRSGEQYF

j_gene: TRBJ1-3
d_gene: TRBD1
abundance: NA
v_gene: TRBV6-6
CDR3nt: TGTGCCAGCAGTGACAGGGGGATCGGAAACACCATATATTTT
CDR3aa: CASSDRGIGNTIYF

j_gene: TRBJ2-5
d_gene: NA
abundance: NA
v_gene: TRBV18
CDR3nt: TGTGCCAGCTCACCGTCCGGGGGCCTACAAGAGACCCAGTACTTC
CDR3aa: CASSPSGGLQETQYF

j_gene: TRBJ2-7
d_gene: NA
abundance: NA
v_gene: TRBV5-1
CDR3nt: TGCGCCAGCAGCTCATTAGCAGGAGTAGGCGAGCAGTACTTC
CDR3aa: CASSSLAGVGEQYF

j_gene: TRBJ2-7
d_gene: NA
abundance: few
v_gene: TRBV2
CDR3nt: TGTGCCACCTCGTACGGGGCCGAGCAGTACTTC
CDR3aa: CATSYGAEQYF

j_gene: TRBJ1-3
d_gene: NA
abundance: once
v_gene: TRBV30
CDR3nt: TGTGCCTGGGATGTTGGGGTCTCTGGAAACACCATATATTTT
CDR3aa: CAWDVGVSGNTIYF

j_gene: TRBJ1-1
d_gene: TRBD1
abundance: NA
v_gene: TRBV6-6
CDR3nt: TGTGCCAGCAGCCACCGGGACAGGGGAACTGAAGCTTTCTTT
CDR3aa: CASSHRDRGTEAFF

j_gene: TRBJ2-2
d_gene: NA
abundance: NA
v_gene: TRBV4-2
CDR3nt: TGTGCCAGCAGCCTACGCACGGGGCGAGAACGGATTATATCGAACACCGGGGAGCTGTTTTTT
CDR3aa: CASSLRTGRERIISNTGELFF

j_gene: TRBJ2-7
d_gene: NA
abundance: NA
v_gene: TRBV10-3
CDR3nt: TGTGCCATTGGGACTTCCCCCCCTTACGAGCAGTACTTC
CDR3aa: CAIGTSPPYEQYF

j_gene: TRBJ2-6
d_gene: NA
abundance: NA
v_gene: TRBV6-1
CDR3nt: TGTGCCAGCAGTGAACTCTCTGGGGCCAACGTCCTGACTTTC
CDR3aa: CASSELSGANVLTF

j_gene: TRBJ2-1
d_gene: TRBD2
abundance: NA
v_gene: TRBV29-1
CDR3nt: TGCAGCGCCCTACGGGGGACTAGCGGGAGACCTGAGCAGTTCTTC
CDR3aa: CSALRGTSGRPEQFF

j_gene: TRBJ2-1
d_gene: TRBD2
abundance: NA
v_gene: TRBV6-1
CDR3nt: TGTGCCAGCAGTGAAGCAAGCGGGAGGCCCTACAATGAGCAGTTCTTC
CDR3aa: CASSEASGRPYNEQFF

j_gene: TRBJ2-7
d_gene: TRBD2
abundance: few
v_gene: TRBV7-9
CDR3nt: TGTGCCAGCAGCTCCTCATCGCTGGAGCGGGGGCAGTACTTC
CDR3aa: CASSSSSLERGQYF

j_gene: TRBJ1-5
d_gene: TRBD1
abundance: NA
v_gene: TRBV18
CDR3nt: TGTGCCAGCTCTCTAGGACAGGCGGGTCAGCCCCAGCATTTT
CDR3aa: CASSLGQAGQPQHF

j_gene: TRBJ2-7
d_gene: NA
abundance: NA
v_gene: TRBV2
CDR3nt: TGTGCCAGCATGAGCAGGGCGGGCTACGAGCAGTACTTC
CDR3aa: CASMSRAGYEQYF

j_gene: TRBJ1-1
d_gene: NA
abundance: NA
v_gene: TRBV18
CDR3nt: TGTGCCAGCTCAAGAAAACAGGGGAACACTGAAGCTTTCTTT
CDR3aa: CASSRKQGNTEAFF

j_gene: TRBJ2-2
d_gene: NA
abundance: NA
v_gene: TRBV18
CDR3nt: TGTGCCAGCTCAGTGGGTAGACTACCCGGGGAGCTGTTTTTT
CDR3aa: CASSVGRLPGELFF

j_gene: TRBJ2-7
d_gene: NA
abundance: NA
v_gene: TRBV5-5
CDR3nt: TGTGCCAGCAGCTTGTTAAGGCACGAGCAGTACTTC
CDR3aa: CASSLLRHEQYF

j_gene: TRBJ1-1
d_gene: NA
abundance: NA
v_gene: TRBV5-1
CDR3nt: TGCGCCAGCAGCTTCAGGAGCGCGAACACTGAAGCTTTCTTT
CDR3aa: CASSFRSANTEAFF

j_gene: TRBJ1-2
d_gene: TRBD1
abundance: NA
v_gene: TRBV11-2
CDR3nt: TGTGCCAGCAGGCCGATAGGGGGCAGGGGCTTCAGGGGCTACACCTTC
CDR3aa: CASRPIGGRGFRGYTF

j_gene: TRBJ1-6
d_gene: NA
abundance: NA
v_gene: TRBV6-5
CDR3nt: TGTGCCATCAGTGCCACGGACAGTTCACCCCTCCACTTT
CDR3aa: CAISATDSSPLHF

j_gene: TRBJ1-5
d_gene: NA
abundance: NA
v_gene: TRBV30
CDR3nt: TGTGCCTGGGACCCCGGGACACAAGTTAGCAATCAGCCCCAGCATTTT
CDR3aa: CAWDPGTQVSNQPQHF

j_gene: TRBJ1-6
d_gene: NA
abundance: NA
v_gene: TRBV5-1
CDR3nt: TGCGCCAGCAGCCCAGGCCGGGGGACACCCCTCCACTTT
CDR3aa: CASSPGRGTPLHF

j_gene: TRBJ2-1
d_gene: TRBD1
abundance: NA
v_gene: TRBV13
CDR3nt: TGTGCCAGCAGCCTCGGGACAGGTAGTCCCTACAATGAGCAGTTCTTC
CDR3aa: CASSLGTGSPYNEQFF

j_gene: TRBJ1-5
d_gene: NA
abundance: NA
v_gene: TRBV6-1
CDR3nt: TGTGCCAGCAACACGATTTTCTATAGCAATCAGCCCCAGCATTTT
CDR3aa: CASNTIFYSNQPQHF

j_gene: TRBJ2-3
d_gene: NA
abundance: few
v_gene: TRBV6-6
CDR3nt: TGTGCCAGCAGTTCCGGACAGTTTAGCACAGATACGCAGTATTTT
CDR3aa: CASSSGQFSTDTQYF

j_gene: TRBJ2-7
d_gene: NA
abundance: NA
v_gene: TRBV29-1
CDR3nt: TGCAGCGTTGAAGAAGGGAACTCCTACGAGCAGTACTTC
CDR3aa: CSVEEGNSYEQYF

j_gene: TRBJ1-5
d_gene: TRBD1
abundance: NA
v_gene: TRBV6-6
CDR3nt: TGTGCCAGCAGACGACAGGGTACCCTCAATCAGCCCCAGCATTTT
CDR3aa: CASRRQGTLNQPQHF

j_gene: TRBJ2-4
d_gene: NA
abundance: NA
v_gene: TRBV6-5
CDR3nt: TGTGCCAGCAGAGAGGGTATTGCCAAAAACATTCAGTACTTC
CDR3aa: CASREGIAKNIQYF

j_gene: TRBJ2-3
d_gene: NA
abundance: NA
v_gene: TRBV30
CDR3nt: TGTGCCTGGAGTGTACGGAACCGGGGGACAGATACGCAGTATTTT
CDR3aa: CAWSVRNRGTDTQYF

j_gene: TRBJ2-5
d_gene: NA
abundance: NA
v_gene: TRBV11-2
CDR3nt: TGTGCCAGCAGCTTAGTCTGGGCGGGGAAAGGGGAGACCCAGTACTTC
CDR3aa: CASSLVWAGKGETQYF

j_gene: TRBJ1-3
d_gene: NA
abundance: NA
v_gene: TRBV5-1
CDR3nt: TGCGCCAGCAGCTTGGAGGCAGGGGCCGTCTCTGGAAACACCATATATTTT
CDR3aa: CASSLEAGAVSGNTIYF

j_gene: TRBJ2-7
d_gene: TRBD1
abundance: once
v_gene: TRBV18
CDR3nt: TGTGCCAGCTCACCACTGACCGGGACAGGGGGCAACGAGCAGTACTTC
CDR3aa: CASSPLTGTGGNEQYF

j_gene: TRBJ1-5
d_gene: NA
abundance: NA
v_gene: TRBV7-9
CDR3nt: TGTGCCAGCAGCCTGGGGGGTCAGCCCCAGCATTTT
CDR3aa: CASSLGGQPQHF

j_gene: TRBJ2-1
d_gene: NA
abundance: NA
v_gene: TRBV28
CDR3nt: TGTGCCAGCAGTCCGACAACCGGGCCCTCCTACAATGAGCAGTTCTTC
CDR3aa: CASSPTTGPSYNEQFF

j_gene: TRBJ1-2
d_gene: NA
abundance: NA
v_gene: TRBV7-9
CDR3nt: TGTGCCAGCAGCCGAATACCGACGGTGAACTATGGCTACACCTTC
CDR3aa: CASSRIPTVNYGYTF

j_gene: TRBJ1-1
d_gene: TRBD1
abundance: NA
v_gene: TRBV9
CDR3nt: TGTGCCAGCAGCGGAGGACAGGGGGCCACTGAAGCTTTCTTT
CDR3aa: CASSGGQGATEAFF

j_gene: TRBJ2-2
d_gene: NA
abundance: NA
v_gene: TRBV5-1
CDR3nt: TGCGCCAGCAGCGCTGAAGGGGTCCGCCGAGGGAACGCCGGGGAGCTGTTTTTT
CDR3aa: CASSAEGVRRGNAGELFF

j_gene: TRBJ1-5
d_gene: NA
abundance: NA
v_gene: TRBV15
CDR3nt: TGTGCCACTTTTTCGGGGCGGTATAGCAATCAGCCCCAGCATTTT
CDR3aa: CATFSGRYSNQPQHF

j_gene: TRBJ2-7
d_gene: TRBD2
abundance: NA
v_gene: TRBV5-1
CDR3nt: TGCGCCAGCGCCCCCCTAGCGGGGAATACCTACGAGCAGTACTTC
CDR3aa: CASAPLAGNTYEQYF

j_gene: TRBJ2-1
d_gene: NA
abundance: few
v_gene: TRBV4-2
CDR3nt: TGTGCCAGCAGCCAAGATTCCCCCAGCGGCTATTCCTACAATGAGCAGTTCTTC
CDR3aa: CASSQDSPSGYSYNEQFF

j_gene: TRBJ2-7
d_gene: TRBD1
abundance: NA
v_gene: TRBV19
CDR3nt: TGTGCCAGACATGGGACAGCGAGGTCCTACGAGCAGTACTTC
CDR3aa: CARHGTARSYEQYF

j_gene: TRBJ2-5
d_gene: NA
abundance: NA
v_gene: TRBV30
CDR3nt: TGTGCCTGGAAACTACGAGAGACCCAGTACTTC
CDR3aa: CAWKLRETQYF

j_gene: TRBJ2-7
d_gene: NA
abundance: few
v_gene: TRBV27
CDR3nt: TGTGCCAGCGGGACTCGACTTACCTACGAGCAGTACTTC
CDR3aa: CASGTRLTYEQYF

j_gene: TRBJ2-7
d_gene: TRBD2
abundance: NA
v_gene: TRBV7-6
CDR3nt: TGTGCCAGCAGCCACCTGACTAGCGGGGGGTTCCACGAGCAGTACTTC
CDR3aa: CASSHLTSGGFHEQYF

j_gene: TRBJ1-1
d_gene: NA
abundance: NA
v_gene: TRBV15
CDR3nt: TGTGCCACCAGCAGAGATATCGGGGCGAGGACTGAAGCTTTCTTT
CDR3aa: CATSRDIGARTEAFF

j_gene: TRBJ2-7
d_gene: TRBD2
abundance: NA
v_gene: TRBV11-2
CDR3nt: TGTGCCAGCACCGGGAGGACTTTCTACGAGCAGTACTTC
CDR3aa: CASTGRTFYEQYF

j_gene: TRBJ2-7
d_gene: NA
abundance: NA
v_gene: TRBV5-1
CDR3nt: TGCGCCAGCAGCTTGGTGACACTCAGCTCCTACGAGCAGTACTTC
CDR3aa: CASSLVTLSSYEQYF

j_gene: TRBJ2-6
d_gene: NA
abundance: NA
v_gene: TRBV4-2
CDR3nt: TGTGCCAGCAGCCAAATGGCAGGAGGCTTTGGGGCCAACGTCCTGACTTTC
CDR3aa: CASSQMAGGFGANVLTF

j_gene: TRBJ2-2
d_gene: NA
abundance: NA
v_gene: TRBV6-5
CDR3nt: TGTGCCAGCAGTTACGAACCGTCAATTACGGGGCTGTTTTTT
CDR3aa: CASSYEPSITGLFF

j_gene: TRBJ1-1
d_gene: TRBD1
abundance: NA
v_gene: TRBV4-1
CDR3nt: TGCGCCAGCAGTCAAACCGGGACAGGGACTGAAGCTTTCTTT
CDR3aa: CASSQTGTGTEAFF

j_gene: TRBJ2-3
d_gene: NA
abundance: NA
v_gene: TRBV6-5
CDR3nt: TGTGCCAGCAGCCTAACCACTAGCACAGATACGCAGTATTTT
CDR3aa: CASSLTTSTDTQYF

j_gene: TRBJ2-3
d_gene: NA
abundance: NA
v_gene: TRBV10-1
CDR3nt: TGCGCCAGCAGTCCTACGTCCGGAATTAACGATACGCAGTATTTT
CDR3aa: CASSPTSGINDTQYF

j_gene: TRBJ1-1
d_gene: TRBD1
abundance: few
v_gene: TRBV5-5
CDR3nt: TGTGCCAGCACATCCAGAGGGGGACAGACTGAAGCTTTCTTT
CDR3aa: CASTSRGGQTEAFF

j_gene: TRBJ2-2
d_gene: NA
abundance: NA
v_gene: TRBV19
CDR3nt: TGTGCCAGTAGCGAAACAGGATTTAACACCGGGGAGCTGTTTTTT
CDR3aa: CASSETGFNTGELFF

j_gene: TRBJ2-6
d_gene: NA
abundance: NA
v_gene: TRBV6-5
CDR3nt: TGTGCCGTCGGGGCTTCTGGGGCCAACGTCCTGACTTTC
CDR3aa: CAVGASGANVLTF